This TCR beta chain was profiled in a study of CXCR3-negative and CXCR3-positive naive CD8 T cells. Turning to this clonotype: Its antigen is still unknown.

Study conclusions and caveats: Higher TRB CDR3 hydrophobicity marked CXCR3-positive naive cells relative to CXCR3-negative naive cells. Naive cells used TRBV-TRBJ genes in much the same way whether CXCR3-negative or CXCR3-positive; memory cells did not.

Triplicate roughly 270,000-cell sorts were made of each CD8+ T cell subset. The CDR3 has 15 residues. CDR1 is SQVTM, CDR2 ANQGSEA, per germline. The authors made the TRB cDNA libraries by 5' RACE using UMI labels. TCRdb re-called the 5' RACE reads; one entry per CDR3 protein, DNA not given. The sample includes roughly 89,000 distinct CDR3 sequences. This chain joins TRBV29-1 and TRBJ2-1; TCRdb's assignment of TRBD2 cannot be checked, as there is no DNA. The sample taken for sequencing was naive CXCR3- CD8+ T cells from blood. Subset described: CD45RO-CCR7+CD27+CD95- naive CD8+ T cells lacking CXCR3 (TNR3-). This receptor was identified in a human donor in good health. Some clones in this sample may be carry-over from other donors' samples. The CDR3 spells CSVSGEGVPYNEQFF.